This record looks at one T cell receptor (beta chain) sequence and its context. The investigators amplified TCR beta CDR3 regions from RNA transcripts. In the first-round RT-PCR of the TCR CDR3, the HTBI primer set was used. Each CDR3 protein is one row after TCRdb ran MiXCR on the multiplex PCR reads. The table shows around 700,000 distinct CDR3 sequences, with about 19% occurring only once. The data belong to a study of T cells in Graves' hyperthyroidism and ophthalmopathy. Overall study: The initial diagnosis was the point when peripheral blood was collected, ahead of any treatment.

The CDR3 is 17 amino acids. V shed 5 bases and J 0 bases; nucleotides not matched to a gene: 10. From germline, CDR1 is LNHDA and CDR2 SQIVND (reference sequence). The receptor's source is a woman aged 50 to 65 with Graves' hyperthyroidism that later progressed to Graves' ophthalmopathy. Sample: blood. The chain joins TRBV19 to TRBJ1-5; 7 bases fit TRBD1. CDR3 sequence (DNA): TGTGCCAGTAGTCCCCTTTGGACAGGAAATAGCAATCAGCCCCAGCATTTT. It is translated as CASSPLWTGNSNQPQHF.